This record concerns one TCR beta chain sequence. Its antigen is still unknown. No much larger clone is present one base from it, and per-base qualities are unavailable. The same CDR3 is also encoded by other DNA sequences in this sample. These data originate in a study of blood T cell repertoires in COVID-19 (dated by TCRdb to 2019 to 2021). In terms of the full investigation: Samples from collaborators originated in the United States, Italy and Spain and spanned both the acute and convalescent phases of COVID-19. The repertoires were released in a freely available public database meant as a resource for research on the immune response to SARS-CoV-2. Deeply sampled blood TCRbeta repertoires from subjects exposed to, actively infected with, or recovered from COVID-19 were included in the dataset. The material from the prospective study consisted of cDNA or gDNA derived from T cells, B-cell-depleted T cells, or PBMCs. HLA class I and class II types, where available, came from metadata supplied by the sample provider rather than from assay-based typing. The samples were drawn from two sources: the first 160 participants of the ongoing ImmuneRACE study, and 950 to 1,500 subjects contributed by 6 global collaborators. Nearly every sample came with metadata listing a de-identified subject ID, COVID-19 status, age in years and sex.

V is pared back by 1 base and J by 2 bases, with 5 bases lying between the germline termini. Inclusive of the bounding cysteine and phenylalanine, the CDR3 is 13 residues long. The only DNA kept is the CDR3, 39 bases in frame from the first base. CDR1 SGHAT and CDR2 FQNNGV are derived from the germline V gene. Participants in the prospective study were aged about 18 to 95 years, lived in 24 United States geographic areas, and enrolled through a virtual design. In the prospective study, participants were assigned to cohorts based on the clinical history participants reported in a screening survey and a study questionnaire. For ImmuneRACE Cohort 3, a participant was defined as recovered based on two consecutive negative NP/OP PCR tests, clearance by a healthcare professional, or resolution of symptoms. In the prospective study, mobile phlebotomists collected whole blood, serum and a nasopharyngeal or oropharyngeal swab from each participant. Prospective study participants could optionally give additional blood draws and questionnaires over an approximately 2-month period. Prospective study blood samples were shipped either frozen or at room temperature before DNA extraction.

What the authors observed across the whole study: Clinical and demographic metadata were provided uncurated, with the amount varying by source and participant.

TCRbeta CDR3 regions were amplified from genomic DNA using the immunoSEQ Assay, a bias-controlled multiplex PCR. The authors' analysis ran thus. The number of nucleated cells in each sample was estimated by amplification of reference gene primers within the assay. To quantify the absolute abundance of each unique TCRbeta CDR3 rearrangement, sequence reads were collapsed and filtered. For each sample, productive Simpson clonality was calculated by taking the square root of Simpson's diversity index across productive rearrangements. TCRdb carries this immuneACCESS record with in-frame sequences only. Its versions omit some clonotypes, under half of them owing to an unresolved V gene in the studies checked, with the rest unexplained. That table gives V, J and clone size, and the DNA gave D and trimming. The sample table contains a few hundred thousand clones; only one count was recorded for roughly 89% of them. The ten largest account for roughly 9% of the sample.

Sequencing was done on a sample of PBMCs or T cells enriched from blood (not recorded which). This TCR derives from a man aged 35-49 years who had recovered from COVID-19. The chain couples TRBV11-2 to TRBJ1-1, with an unclear D gene assignment. CDR3 protein: CASSLGANTEAFF. The nucleotides read TGTGCCAGCAGCTTAGGGGCTAACACTGAAGCTTTCTTT.